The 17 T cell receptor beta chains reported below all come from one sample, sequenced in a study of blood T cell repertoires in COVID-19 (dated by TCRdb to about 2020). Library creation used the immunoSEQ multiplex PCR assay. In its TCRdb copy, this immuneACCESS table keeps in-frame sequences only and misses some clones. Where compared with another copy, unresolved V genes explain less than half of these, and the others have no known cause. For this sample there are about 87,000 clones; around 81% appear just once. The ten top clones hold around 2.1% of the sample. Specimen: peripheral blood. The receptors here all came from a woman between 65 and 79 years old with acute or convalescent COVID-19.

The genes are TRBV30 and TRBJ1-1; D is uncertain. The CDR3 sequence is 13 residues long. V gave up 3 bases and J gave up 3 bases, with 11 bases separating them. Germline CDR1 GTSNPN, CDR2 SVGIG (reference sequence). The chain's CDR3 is CAWRRDRYTEAFF. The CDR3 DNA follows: TGTGCCTGGAGGAGGGATCGGTACACTGAAGCTTTCTTT.

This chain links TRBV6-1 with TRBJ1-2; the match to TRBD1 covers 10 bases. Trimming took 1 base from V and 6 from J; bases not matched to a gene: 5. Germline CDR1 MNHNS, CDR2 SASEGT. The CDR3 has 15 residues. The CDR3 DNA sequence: TGTGCCAGCAGTGAAGACCCCGGGACAGGGGATGGCTACACCTTC. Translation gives CASSEDPGTGDGYTF.

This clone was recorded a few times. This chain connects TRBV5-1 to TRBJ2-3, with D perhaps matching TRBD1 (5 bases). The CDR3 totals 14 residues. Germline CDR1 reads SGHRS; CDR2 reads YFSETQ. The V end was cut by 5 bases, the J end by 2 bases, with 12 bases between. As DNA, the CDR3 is TGCGCCAGCAGACCCCAGGGTCTCACAGATACGCAGTATTTT. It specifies CASRPQGLTDTQYF.

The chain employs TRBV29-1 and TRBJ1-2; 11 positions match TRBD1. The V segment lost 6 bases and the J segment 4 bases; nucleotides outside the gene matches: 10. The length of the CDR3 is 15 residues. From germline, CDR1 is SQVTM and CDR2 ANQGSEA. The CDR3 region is CSVVTGTGGAYGYTF. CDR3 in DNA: TGCAGCGTGGTCACCGGGACAGGGGGAGCCTATGGCTACACCTTC.

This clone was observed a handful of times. The chain's CDR3 is CASQGQGYSPLHF. The CDR3 DNA reads TGTGCCAGTCAGGGACAGGGGTATTCACCCCTCCACTTT. J is TRBJ1-6 and V is TRBV19; 10 nucleotides align to TRBD1. CDR1 and CDR2 from the germline V gene are LNHDA and SQIVND (reference sequence). The CDR3 covers 13 residues. J lost 8 bases, V lost 8 bases, and 3 bases had no gene match.

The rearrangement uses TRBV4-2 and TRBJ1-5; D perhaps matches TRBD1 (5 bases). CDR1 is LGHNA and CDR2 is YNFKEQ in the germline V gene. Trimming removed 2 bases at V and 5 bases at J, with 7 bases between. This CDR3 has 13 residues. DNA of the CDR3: TGTGCCAGCAGCCAATCACAGGATCAGCCCCAGCATTTT. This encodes CASSQSQDQPQHF.

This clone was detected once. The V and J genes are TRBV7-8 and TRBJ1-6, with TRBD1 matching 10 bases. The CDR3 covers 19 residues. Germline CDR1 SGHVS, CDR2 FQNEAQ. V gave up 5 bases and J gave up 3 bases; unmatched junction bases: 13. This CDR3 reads CASSNRDRGFRFYNSPLHF. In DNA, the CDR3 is TGTGCCAGCAGCAACCGGGACAGGGGTTTCCGTTTCTATAATTCACCCCTCCACTTT.

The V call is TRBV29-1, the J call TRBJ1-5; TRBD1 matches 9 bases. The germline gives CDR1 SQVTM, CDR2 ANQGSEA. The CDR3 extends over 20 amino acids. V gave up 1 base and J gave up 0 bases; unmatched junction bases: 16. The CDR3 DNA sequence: TGCAGCGTTGAAGCCGGTCAACTGGGACAGGGCAGATATAGCAATCAGCCCCAGCATTTT. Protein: CSVEAGQLGQGRYSNQPQHF.

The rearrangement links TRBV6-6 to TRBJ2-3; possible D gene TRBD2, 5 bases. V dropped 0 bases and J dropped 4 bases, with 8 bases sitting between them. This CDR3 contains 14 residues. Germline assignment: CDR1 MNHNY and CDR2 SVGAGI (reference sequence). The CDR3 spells CASSYSRVADTQYF. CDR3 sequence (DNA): TGTGCCAGCAGTTACTCGAGGGTAGCAGATACGCAGTATTTT.

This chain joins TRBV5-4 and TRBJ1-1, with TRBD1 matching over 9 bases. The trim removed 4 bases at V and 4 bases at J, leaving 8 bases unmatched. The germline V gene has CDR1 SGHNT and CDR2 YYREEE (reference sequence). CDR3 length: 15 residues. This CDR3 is CASSKGGTGSTEAFF. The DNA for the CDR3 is TGTGCCAGCAGCAAAGGCGGGACAGGGAGCACTGAAGCTTTCTTT.

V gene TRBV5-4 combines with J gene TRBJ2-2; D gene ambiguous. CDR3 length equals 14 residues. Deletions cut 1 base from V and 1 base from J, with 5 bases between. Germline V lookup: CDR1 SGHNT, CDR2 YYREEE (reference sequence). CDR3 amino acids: CASSLKQNTGELFF. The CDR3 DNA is TGTGCCAGCAGCTTGAAACAGAACACCGGGGAGCTGTTTTTT.

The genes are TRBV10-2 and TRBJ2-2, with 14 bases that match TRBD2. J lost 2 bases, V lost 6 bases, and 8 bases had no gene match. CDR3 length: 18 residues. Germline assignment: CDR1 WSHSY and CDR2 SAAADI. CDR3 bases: TGCGCCAGCAGGGGGACTAGCGGGGGACGGGCAAACACCGGGGAGCTGTTTTTT. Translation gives CASRGTSGGRANTGELFF.

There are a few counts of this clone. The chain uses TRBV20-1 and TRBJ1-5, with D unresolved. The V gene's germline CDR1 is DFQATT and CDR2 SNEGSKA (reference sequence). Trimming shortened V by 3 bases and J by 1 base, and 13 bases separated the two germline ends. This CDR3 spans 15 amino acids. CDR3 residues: CSASPGGLSNQPQHF. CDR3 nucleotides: TGCAGTGCTAGTCCAGGAGGCCTAAGCAATCAGCCCCAGCATTTT.

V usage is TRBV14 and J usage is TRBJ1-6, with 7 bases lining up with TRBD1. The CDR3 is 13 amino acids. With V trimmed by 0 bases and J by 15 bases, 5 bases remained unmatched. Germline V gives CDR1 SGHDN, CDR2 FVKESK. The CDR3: CASSQDQGGYLHF. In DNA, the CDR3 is TGTGCCAGCAGCCAAGATCAGGGGGGATACCTCCACTTT.

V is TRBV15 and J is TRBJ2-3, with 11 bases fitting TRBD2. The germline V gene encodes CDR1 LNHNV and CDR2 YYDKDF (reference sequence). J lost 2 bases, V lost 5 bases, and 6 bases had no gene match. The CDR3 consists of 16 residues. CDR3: CATSLPSGGFTDTQYF. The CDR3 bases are TGTGCCACCAGCCTCCCTAGCGGGGGGTTCACAGATACGCAGTATTTT.

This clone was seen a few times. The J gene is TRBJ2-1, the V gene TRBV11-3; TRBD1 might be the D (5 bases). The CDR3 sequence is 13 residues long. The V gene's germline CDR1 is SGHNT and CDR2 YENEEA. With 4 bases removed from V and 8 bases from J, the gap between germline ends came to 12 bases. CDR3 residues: CASSSSREYEQFF. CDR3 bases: TGTGCCAGCAGCTCTTCCAGGGAATATGAGCAGTTCTTC.

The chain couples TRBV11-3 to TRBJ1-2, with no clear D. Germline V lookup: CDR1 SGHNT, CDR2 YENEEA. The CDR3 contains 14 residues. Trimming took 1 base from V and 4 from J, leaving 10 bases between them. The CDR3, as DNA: TGTGCCAGCAGCTTAGGACGGGCGGGCTATGGCTACACCTTC. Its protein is CASSLGRAGYGYTF.